The present T cell receptor (beta chain) was sequenced within a study of a mutant IDH1 vaccine in newly diagnosed glioma. In the study overall: In weeks 1, 3, 5, 7, 11, 15, 19 and 23, patients were immunized, eight times in all. Before enrollment, the patients had been treated with radiotherapy alone, temozolomide alone, or both together. Most of them had received both. Study-wide results and caveats: It seemed that pseudoprogression was not linked to changes in the top peripheral T cell clonotypes.

Assay used: immunoSEQ multiplex PCR; TCRdb lists only in-frame clones, some missing. This table has around 60,000 clones, around nine tenths appearing once. As for this clone: Its antigen is currently unknown.

Germline-derived CDR1 and CDR2 are SGHNT and YYREEE (reference sequence). With 4 bases clipped from V and 5 bases from J, the junction kept 13 bases outside the gene matches. CDR3 length: 16 residues. Sample time point: week 11, during vaccination. A 20-mer mutant IDH1 peptide at 300 ug was injected subcutaneously with topical imiquimod. The source material was PBMCs, sampled from a glioma patient whose treatment included an IDH1 peptide vaccine. This rearrangement joins TRBV5-4 to TRBJ2-5; 8 nucleotides line up with TRBD1. The TCR originated in a middle-aged man with glioma. CDR3 protein: CASSRAGGGLTETQYF. The CDR3 DNA reads TGTGCCAGCAGCAGGGCAGGGGGCGGGTTGACGGAGACCCAGTACTTC.